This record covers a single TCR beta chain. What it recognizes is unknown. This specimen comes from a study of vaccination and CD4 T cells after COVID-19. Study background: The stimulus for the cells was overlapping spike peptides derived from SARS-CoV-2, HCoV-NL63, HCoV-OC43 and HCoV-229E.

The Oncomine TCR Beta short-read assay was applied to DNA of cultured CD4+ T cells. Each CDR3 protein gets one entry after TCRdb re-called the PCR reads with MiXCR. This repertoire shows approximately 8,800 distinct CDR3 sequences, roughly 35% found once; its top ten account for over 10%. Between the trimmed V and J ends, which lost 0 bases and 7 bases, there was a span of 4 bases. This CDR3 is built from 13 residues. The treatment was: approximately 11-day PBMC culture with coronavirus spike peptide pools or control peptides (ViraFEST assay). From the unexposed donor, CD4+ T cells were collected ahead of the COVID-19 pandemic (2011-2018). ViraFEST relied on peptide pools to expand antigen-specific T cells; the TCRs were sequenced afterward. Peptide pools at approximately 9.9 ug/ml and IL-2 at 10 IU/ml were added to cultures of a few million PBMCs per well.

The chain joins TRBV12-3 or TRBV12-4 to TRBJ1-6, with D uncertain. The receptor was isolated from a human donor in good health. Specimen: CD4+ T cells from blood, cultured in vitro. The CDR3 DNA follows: TGTGCCAGCAGTTTAGCGGCGAATTCACCCCTCCACTTT. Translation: CASSLAANSPLHF.